This T cell receptor beta chain originates from a study of T cell repertoires in cytomegalovirus infection. TCRdb used MiXCR to reprocess the reads, holding one entry per CDR3 protein. There are roughly 320,000 distinct CDR3 sequences in the sample; 8% to 10% occur only once, and around 2.5% lies in the top ten. This CDR3 contains 14 residues. Germline CDR1 is MNHEY and CDR2 is SVGEGT. The V gene lost 5 bases and the J gene lost 3 bases, with 13 bases spanning the gap. The study's findings and limits: Based on cumulative public TCR beta family frequency, carriers of CMV plus the relevant HLA were identified.

Points on this clonotype: The antigen is undetermined.

The sample taken for sequencing was PBMCs. The chain combines TRBV6-2 or TRBV6-3 with TRBJ1-1; weak D call: TRBD1 (5 bases). The sequence was collected from a human donor in good health (CMV status not recorded). Some clones in this sample may be carry-over from other donors' samples. CDR3 nucleotide sequence: TGTGCCAGCAGTCGGACACCCCGGGACACTGAAGCTTTCTTT. This encodes CASSRTPRDTEAFF.